The rows below give T cell receptor beta chains drawn from one sample of a study of post-analysis software for immune sequencing data. TCRdb processed the PCR reads anew with MiXCR; each CDR3 protein has one entry. Among 380,000 or so distinct CDR3 sequences listed, 30% to 45% were seen once. Sequencing input: blood. The receptors were gathered from a girl aged 5-17 years with multiple sclerosis. CDR3s include the opening cysteine and the closing phenylalanine or tryptophan. Fields, in order: D gene, V gene, CDR3 length, clone size, J gene, CDR3 DNA, CDR3 protein. The D gene is left open where the match is weak. Clone size, where shown, is once, few, many, or a class for clones that have expanded.

NA	TRBV29-1	15	NA	TRBJ2-7	TGCAGCGTCCTAGACAGGGCAAGGGGGGACTACGGGCAGTACTTC	CSVLDRARGDYGQYF
NA	TRBV20-1	14	NA	TRBJ2-7	TGCAGTGCCCCCCCCGACAGGACTTCCTACGAGCAGTACTTC	CSAPPDRTSYEQYF
NA	TRBV3-1	15	many	TRBJ2-5	TGTGCCAGCAGCCAAGAAGGACCGTCCCCGGGGACCCAGTACTTC	CASSQEGPSPGTQYF
NA	TRBV27	15	NA	TRBJ2-7	TGTGCCAGCAGTTTATCTATCTTGGGGGGTTACGAGCAGTACTTC	CASSLSILGGYEQYF
TRBD1	TRBV7-9	16	few	TRBJ2-7	TGTGCCAGCAGCTCCCCAGGGGGAGCTTACTCCTACGAGCAGTACTTC	CASSSPGGAYSYEQYF
TRBD2	TRBV10-3	16	many	TRBJ2-3	TGTGCCATCAGTGAGTCCAGCGGGGCGTACACAGATACGCAGTATTTT	CAISESSGAYTDTQYF
NA	TRBV7-9	14	NA	TRBJ1-2	TGTGCCAGCAGACCGGCGGGGGCTAACTATGGCTACACCTTC	CASRPAGANYGYTF
NA	TRBV6-2/TRBV6-3	16	NA	TRBJ2-7	TGTGCCAGCATTCAAGCACGGGCGTCGAGCTCCTACGAGCAGTACTTC	CASIQARASSSYEQYF
NA	TRBV29-1	12	NA	TRBJ2-7	TGCAGCGTTGAAACTGGGACCTACGAGCAGTACTTC	CSVETGTYEQYF
NA	TRBV12-3/TRBV12-4	12	NA	TRBJ2-1	TGTGCCAGCAGTCCACAAGTTGGTGAGCAGTTCTTC	CASSPQVGEQFF
TRBD1	TRBV29-1	15	NA	TRBJ1-5	TGCAGCGTTGTAGGGGGACAGGGGAGCAATCAGCCCCAGCATTTT	CSVVGGQGSNQPQHF
NA	TRBV6-1	12	many	TRBJ1-1	TGTGCCAGCAAAACAGGGAACACTGAAGCTTTCTTT	CASKTGNTEAFF
NA	TRBV29-1	14	NA	TRBJ2-2	TGCAGCGTGGTAGGGGTCCCTAACACCGGGGAGCTGTTTTTT	CSVVGVPNTGELFF
TRBD2	TRBV4-1	17	NA	TRBJ2-1	TGCGCCAGCAGCCTCGGACTAGCGGACATCTCCTACAATGAGCAGTTCTTC	CASSLGLADISYNEQFF
NA	TRBV5-1	14	NA	TRBJ2-1	TGCGCCAGCAGCCCTCTAGCGAGTTACAATGAGCAGTTCTTC	CASSPLASYNEQFF
TRBD1	TRBV12-3/TRBV12-4	15	NA	TRBJ1-2	TGTGCCAGCAGTTTAGGCTCCGGGACAGACTATGGCTACACCTTC	CASSLGSGTDYGYTF
NA	TRBV6-2/TRBV6-3	14	few	TRBJ2-1	TGTGCCAGCATCCGACGGACGGGGGACAATGAGCAGTTCTTC	CASIRRTGDNEQFF
NA	TRBV20-1	17	NA	TRBJ1-1	TGCAGTGCTTTCCGCCCGGGGGGGCGGGCTATGAACACTGAAGCTTTCTTT	CSAFRPGGRAMNTEAFF
NA	TRBV5-1	16	NA	TRBJ1-1	TGCGCCAGCAGCTTTACGTCCGGGTACGGGAACACTGAAGCTTTCTTT	CASSFTSGYGNTEAFF
NA	TRBV7-2	12	NA	TRBJ2-1	TGTGCCAGCAGCTTAAGGCCTAATGAGCAGTTCTTC	CASSLRPNEQFF
NA	TRBV5-1	16	few	TRBJ1-1	TGCGCCAGCAGCCTAATTTCTGAGTCCGGGAACACTGAAGCTTTCTTT	CASSLISESGNTEAFF
NA	TRBV5-1	16	NA	TRBJ2-3	TGCGCCAGCAGCTTGGAGGGCAGGGGCGATACAGATACGCAGTATTTT	CASSLEGRGDTDTQYF
TRBD1	TRBV12-3/TRBV12-4	16	few	TRBJ2-1	TGTGCCAGCAGTTTAGGGGACAGGGGGCCCTACAATGAGCAGTTCTTC	CASSLGDRGPYNEQFF
TRBD1	TRBV29-1	13	few	TRBJ1-5	TGCAGCGCGGGGGGACAGGGAGGTCAGCCCCAGCATTTT	CSAGGQGGQPQHF
NA	TRBV12-3/TRBV12-4	14	once	TRBJ2-1	TGTGCCAGCAGTTTGGTGGGGGCAGATAATGAGCAGTTCTTC	CASSLVGADNEQFF
NA	TRBV24-1	13	NA	TRBJ2-7	TGTGCCACCAGTGCGACAGGTTTCTCCGAGCAGTACTTC	CATSATGFSEQYF
NA	TRBV5-6	14	many	TRBJ2-7	TGTGCCAGCAGCTTGGCTTCCCGGACCTACGAGCAGTACTTC	CASSLASRTYEQYF
TRBD2	TRBV7-2	16	NA	TRBJ2-3	TGTGCCAGCAGCCATACTAGCGGGGGGGTAACAGATACGCAGTATTTT	CASSHTSGGVTDTQYF
NA	TRBV7-9	13	NA	TRBJ2-3	TGTGCCATTGAGGGGGTACTCGAGGATACGCAGTATTTT	CAIEGVLEDTQYF
NA	TRBV10-3	18	few	TRBJ2-3	TGTGCCATCAGTGATATGGAGGGGGGCCCAACCCCCACAGATACGCAGTATTTT	CAISDMEGGPTPTDTQYF
NA	TRBV3-1	17	NA	TRBJ2-1	TGTGCCAGCAGCCAGAGTTTAGCGGGGGAGGGGGACAGGGAGCAGTTCTTC	CASSQSLAGEGDREQFF
TRBD2	TRBV7-2	17	NA	TRBJ2-3	TGTGCCAGCAGCCCCCCTAATCGGGGGGGTCTCACAGATACGCAGTATTTT	CASSPPNRGGLTDTQYF
NA	TRBV10-3	15	NA	TRBJ1-5	TGTGCCATCAGTGATAACAGGGAGAATAATCAGCCCCAGCATTTT	CAISDNRENNQPQHF
NA	TRBV20-1	10	once	TRBJ1-2	TGCAGTGCTAGCCAGCGGGGCTACACCTTC	CSASQRGYTF
NA	TRBV11-3	16	few	TRBJ2-5	TGTGCCAGCAGCTTAGGAGGTCGAAGCGGTCAAGAGACCCAGTACTTC	CASSLGGRSGQETQYF
TRBD2	TRBV12-3/TRBV12-4	14	few	TRBJ2-7	TGTGCCAGCAGTTTCGAGCGGGGGGTCTACGAGCAGTACTTC	CASSFERGVYEQYF
TRBD1	TRBV6-6	16	NA	TRBJ1-5	TGTGCCAGCAGCCAACTTTTGGGACAGAGCAATCAGCCCCAGCATTTT	CASSQLLGQSNQPQHF
NA	TRBV10-3	14	few	TRBJ2-2	TGTGCCATCAGTGATGAGACAGGCTCAACCGAGCTGTTTTTT	CAISDETGSTELFF
NA	TRBV21-1	17	few	TRBJ2-5	TGTGCCAGCAGCAAAGGCGCTAGCGGGGGGGCCATAGAGACCCAGTACTTC	CASSKGASGGAIETQYF
NA	TRBV7-2	14	NA	TRBJ2-7	TGTGCCAGCAGCTTCGGCAGGGAATCCTACGAGCAGTACTTC	CASSFGRESYEQYF
TRBD2	TRBV7-2	13	NA	TRBJ2-1	TGTGCCAGCAACCCTAGGGAGGGCCGGGAGCAGTTCTTC	CASNPREGREQFF
TRBD2	TRBV7-2	19	NA	TRBJ2-6	TGTGCCAGCAGCTTGGTGACTAGCGGGGGGGCGAGTGGGGCCAACGTCCTGACTTTC	CASSLVTSGGASGANVLTF
TRBD1	TRBV7-2	15	NA	TRBJ1-2	TGTGCCAGCAGCTTAGACAGGGGGGTGGTAGATGGCTACACCTTC	CASSLDRGVVDGYTF
TRBD2	TRBV9	14	few	TRBJ2-7	TGTGCCAGCAGCGCCGGGACTAGCGGCTACGAGCAGTACTTC	CASSAGTSGYEQYF
NA	TRBV12-3/TRBV12-4	15	few	TRBJ1-5	TGTGCCAGCAGTGAGGATGGGGATAGCAATCAGCCCCAGCATTTT	CASSEDGDSNQPQHF
TRBD2	TRBV12-3/TRBV12-4	16	few	TRBJ2-1	TGTGCCAGCAGTCCTGGGGCTAGCGGGGCCAACAATGAGCAGTTCTTC	CASSPGASGANNEQFF
NA	TRBV24-1	12	few	TRBJ2-3	TGTACCACCAGTGATTTCGGGGATACGCAGTATTTT	CTTSDFGDTQYF
NA	TRBV7-6	13	few	TRBJ2-1	TGTGCCAGCAGCTTACGTCTGGGCGGTGAGCAGTTCTTC	CASSLRLGGEQFF
TRBD1	TRBV18	17	NA	TRBJ2-1	TGTGCCAGCTCACCCCACCCCCCGGGGACAGGGGTCAATGAGCAGTTCTTC	CASSPHPPGTGVNEQFF
NA	TRBV6-4	14	NA	TRBJ1-1	TGTGCCAGTAGTGAACAGGGTGAGGGCACTGAAGCTTTCTTT	CASSEQGEGTEAFF
NA	TRBV6-1	12	NA	TRBJ1-2	TGTGCCAGTAGCGAGTCCAAGGAAGGCTACACCTTC	CASSESKEGYTF
TRBD1	TRBV25-1	16	few	TRBJ1-2	TGTGCCAGCAGTGAAGGCTTGGAGGGGGCTGACTATGGCTACACCTTC	CASSEGLEGADYGYTF
NA	TRBV7-9	14	once	TRBJ2-7	TGTGCCAGCAGCTTATCAGGGGGAGGCGACGAGCAGTACTTC	CASSLSGGGDEQYF
NA	TRBV12-3/TRBV12-4	13	many	TRBJ1-2	TGTGCCAGCAGCCCGGCGGCAGACTATGGCTACACCTTC	CASSPAADYGYTF
NA	TRBV3-1	12	NA	TRBJ2-1	TGTGCCAGCAGCCAAGACACGGCCGAGCAGTTCTTC	CASSQDTAEQFF
TRBD1	TRBV12-3/TRBV12-4	16	NA	TRBJ2-3	TGTGCCAGCAGTCCTTTACGACAGGGTGGTACAGATACGCAGTATTTT	CASSPLRQGGTDTQYF
NA	TRBV12-5	15	few	TRBJ2-5	TGTGCTAGTGGTCCCGACGCGGCAGGGGGGGAGACCCAGTACTTC	CASGPDAAGGETQYF
NA	TRBV7-9	16	few	TRBJ2-5	TGTGCCAGCAGCATCGACCGGGACCTAGATAAAGAGACCCAGTACTTC	CASSIDRDLDKETQYF
NA	TRBV5-1	15	few	TRBJ1-1	TGCGCCACCCAAATGGGGGGGGGAGTGAGCACTGAAGCTTTCTTT	CATQMGGGVSTEAFF
NA	TRBV7-2	15	many	TRBJ2-7	TGTGCCAGCAGCTTAATGTACGGCGGTCGTGGAGAGCAGTACTTC	CASSLMYGGRGEQYF